Following are 11 T cell receptor beta chains from one sample sequenced in a study of cytomegalovirus exposure and HLA in healthy donors. The PCR had 60 Vbeta and 13 Jbeta primers. TCRdb keeps only in-frame clones here, not all; method: immunoSEQ multiplex PCR. Here the sample spans some 160,000 clones, 65% to 80% being singletons. The sample was PBMCs. The source is a woman aged 40 to 49 in good health and CMV-seronegative.

The chain recombines TRBV27 with TRBJ2-1; 7 bases agree with TRBD2. The junction had 12 bases not matched to a gene; V was cut back by 4 bases and J by 15 bases. The CDR3 spans 13 residues. Germline lookup yields CDR1 MNHEY and CDR2 SMNVEV (reference sequence). The CDR3 DNA is TGTGCCAGCAGTTGGCGTGGAGGACTAGTGGGGTTCTTC. Its protein is CASSWRGGLVGFF.

Only a few counts were recorded for this clone. J is TRBJ2-3 and V is TRBV6-4; 8 bases match TRBD2. V lost 0 bases, J lost 0 bases, and 11 bases stayed unmatched. The CDR3 contains 19 residues. Germline V gene data show CDR1 as MRHNA and CDR2 as SNTAGT. CDR3 DNA: TGTGCCAGCAGTGACTCCGGGAGCGGGGGACCCACTAGCACAGATACGCAGTATTTT. Its protein is CASSDSGSGGPTSTDTQYF.

On this clone: Mismatch with germline at one junction end may stem from a read error. This chain connects TRBV29-1 to TRBJ2-4; 7 nucleotides agree with TRBD1. The CDR3 runs to 13 residues. Germline lookup yields CDR1 SQVTM and CDR2 ANQGSEA. Written as DNA, the CDR3 is TGCAGCGTTGAAGATCTAATCGACAGGGTTTCTTTTTTC. This codes for CSVEDLIDRVSFF. The whole variable domain, remainder taken from reference TRBV29-1 and TRBJ2-4, is SAVISQKPSRDICQRGTSLTIQCQVDSQVTMMFWYRQQPGQSLTLIATANQGSEATYESGFVIDKFPISRPNLTFSTLTVSNMSPEDSSIYLCSVEDLIDRVSFFGAGTRLSVL.

The chain employs TRBV4-1 and TRBJ1-2; 11 nucleotides line up with TRBD1. V lost 5 bases and J lost 0; bases outside the gene matches: 8. Germline values: CDR1 MGHRA, CDR2 YSYEKL. The CDR3 length is 17 residues. The CDR3 DNA sequence: TGCGCCAGCAGCGACCGGGACAGGGGGATGGCTAACTATGGCTACACCTTC. Its protein product is CASSDRDRGMANYGYTF.

The chain combines TRBV27 with TRBJ1-5, with 8 bases matching TRBD1. The junction had 7 bases not matched to a gene; V was cut back by 3 bases and J by 3 bases. This CDR3 spans 16 amino acids. The V gene's germline CDR1 is MNHEY and CDR2 SMNVEV (reference sequence). The CDR3 coding sequence is TGTGCCAGCAGTTTCGTCGGGACAGGCTACAATCAGCCCCAGCATTTT. It yields the protein CASSFVGTGYNQPQHF.

V gene TRBV25-1 combines with J gene TRBJ2-1; 9 positions agree with TRBD1. V was pared by 2 bases and J by 7 bases, with 9 bases of the junction left unmatched. CDR1 and CDR2 (germline): MGHDK, SYGVNS. This CDR3 comprises 16 residues. The CDR3, as DNA: TGTGCCAGCAGTGAAATCGGACAGGGGCCTCTTAATGAGCAGTTCTTC. It translates to CASSEIGQGPLNEQFF.

The genes are TRBV7-9 and TRBJ2-5; 10 bases align to TRBD1. Germline CDR1 reads SEHNR; CDR2 reads FQNEAQ (reference sequence). With 5 bases clipped from V and 0 bases from J, the junction kept 9 bases outside the gene matches. The CDR3 spans 17 residues. CDR3: CASSPRDGQGDQETQYF. The CDR3 DNA sequence: TGTGCCAGCAGCCCAAGGGACGGACAGGGGGACCAAGAGACCCAGTACTTC.

The genes are TRBV19 and TRBJ2-7; possible D gene TRBD1, 6 bases. CDR1 is LNHDA and CDR2 is SQIVND in the germline V gene (reference sequence). With 9 bases removed from V and 0 bases from J, the gap between germline ends came to 15 bases. The length of the CDR3 is 14 residues. CDR3 nucleotides: TGTGCCAGCACTAGGGGCAGGGGCTCCTACGAGCAGTACTTC. This translates into CASTRGRGSYEQYF.

This chain links TRBV5-8 with TRBJ2-5; D is undetermined. The CDR3 spans 14 residues. CDR1 and CDR2 from the germline V gene are SGHTS and YDEGEE. Trimming shortened V by 0 bases and J by 4 bases, and 10 bases separated the two germline ends. CDR3 residues: CASSLEGARETQYF. The CDR3 DNA reads as TGTGCCAGCAGCTTGGAAGGAGCAAGAGAGACCCAGTACTTC.

The J gene is TRBJ1-1, the V gene TRBV19; 8 nucleotides match TRBD1. V shed 1 base and J 1 base; nucleotides not matched to a gene: 5. The CDR3 is made up of 16 amino acids. CDR1 and CDR2 (germline): LNHDA, SQIVND (reference sequence). The CDR3 here is CASSIGQGARNTEAFF. As DNA, the CDR3 is TGTGCCAGTAGTATAGGGCAGGGGGCTAGGAACACTGAAGCTTTCTTT.

This sequence joins TRBV6-5 and TRBJ1-2; D gene ambiguous. The germline V and J ends were trimmed by 0 bases and 6 bases, with 14 bases remaining between them. There are 15 residues in the CDR3. The germline CDR1 and CDR2 sequences are MNHEY and SVGAGI. CDR3 DNA: TGTGCCAGCAGTTACTCGATGGGAGGAGAGGATGGCTACACCTTC. Its protein is CASSYSMGGEDGYTF.